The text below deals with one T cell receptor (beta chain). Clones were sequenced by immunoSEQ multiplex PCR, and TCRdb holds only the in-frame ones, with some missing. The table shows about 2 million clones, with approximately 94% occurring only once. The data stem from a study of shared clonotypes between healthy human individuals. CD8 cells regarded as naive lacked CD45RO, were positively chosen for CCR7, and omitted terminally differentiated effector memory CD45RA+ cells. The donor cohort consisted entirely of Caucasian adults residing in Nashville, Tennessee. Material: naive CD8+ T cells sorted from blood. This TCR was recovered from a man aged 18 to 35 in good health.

The CDR3 region is CASSPRDSAYEQYF. The CDR3 nucleotides read TGTGCCAGTAGTCCCCGGGACAGTGCCTACGAGCAGTACTTC. The V gene is TRBV19, the J gene TRBJ2-7; 7 nucleotides align to TRBD1. The CDR3 is 14 amino acids. The V gene end was trimmed by 5 bases and the J gene end by 2 bases; junction bases not matched to a gene: 6. CDR1 and CDR2 (germline): LNHDA, SQIVND (reference sequence).